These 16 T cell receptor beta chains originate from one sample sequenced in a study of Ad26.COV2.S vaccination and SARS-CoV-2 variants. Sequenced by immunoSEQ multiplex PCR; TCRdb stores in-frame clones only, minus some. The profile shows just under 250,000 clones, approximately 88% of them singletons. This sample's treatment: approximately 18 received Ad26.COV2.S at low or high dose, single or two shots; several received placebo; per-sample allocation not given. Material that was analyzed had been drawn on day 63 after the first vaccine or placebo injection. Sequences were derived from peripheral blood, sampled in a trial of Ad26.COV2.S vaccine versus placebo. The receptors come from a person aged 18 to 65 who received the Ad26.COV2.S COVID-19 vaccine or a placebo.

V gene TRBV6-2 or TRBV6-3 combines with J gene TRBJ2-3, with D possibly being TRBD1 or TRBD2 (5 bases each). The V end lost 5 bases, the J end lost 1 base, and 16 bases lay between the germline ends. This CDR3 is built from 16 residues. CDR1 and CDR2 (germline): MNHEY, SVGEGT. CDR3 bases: TGTGCCAGCAGTCCAACCAAGGTGGGGGGCACAGATACGCAGTATTTT. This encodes CASSPTKVGGTDTQYF.

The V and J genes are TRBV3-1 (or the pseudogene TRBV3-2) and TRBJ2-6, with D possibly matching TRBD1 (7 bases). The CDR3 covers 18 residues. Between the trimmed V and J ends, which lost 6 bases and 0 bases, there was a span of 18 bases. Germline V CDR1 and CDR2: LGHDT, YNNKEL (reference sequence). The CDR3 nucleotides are TGTGCCAGCAGACGCCAGGGGGGCCCCAGCTCTGGGGCCAACGTCCTGACTTTC. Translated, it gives CASRRQGGPSSGANVLTF.

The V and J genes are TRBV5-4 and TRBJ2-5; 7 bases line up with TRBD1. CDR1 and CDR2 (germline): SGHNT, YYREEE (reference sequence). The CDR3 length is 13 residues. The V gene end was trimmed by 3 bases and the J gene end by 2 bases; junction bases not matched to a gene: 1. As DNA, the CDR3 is TGTGCCAGCAGCTGGACAGGACAAGAGACCCAGTACTTC. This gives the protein CASSWTGQETQYF. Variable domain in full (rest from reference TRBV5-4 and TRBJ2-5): ETGVTQSPTHLIKTRGQQVTLRCSSQSGHNTVSWYQQALGQGPQFIFQYYREEENGRGNFPPRFSGLQFPNYSSELNVNALELDDSALYLCASSWTGQETQYFGPGTRLLVL.

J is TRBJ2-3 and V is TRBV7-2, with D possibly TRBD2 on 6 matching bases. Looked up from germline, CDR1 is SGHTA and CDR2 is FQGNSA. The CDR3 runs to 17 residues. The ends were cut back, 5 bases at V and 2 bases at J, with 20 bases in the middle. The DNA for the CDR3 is TGTGCCAGCAGCCATTCAAGGGACCGCGGGGACACAGATACGCAGTATTTT. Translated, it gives CASSHSRDRGDTDTQYF.

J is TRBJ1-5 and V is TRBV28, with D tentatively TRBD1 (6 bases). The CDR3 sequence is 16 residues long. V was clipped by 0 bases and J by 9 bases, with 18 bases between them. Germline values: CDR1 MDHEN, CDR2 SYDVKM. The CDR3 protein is CASSLWAGVRGRPQHF. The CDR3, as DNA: TGTGCCAGCAGTTTATGGGCAGGGGTCAGAGGTCGGCCCCAGCATTTT.

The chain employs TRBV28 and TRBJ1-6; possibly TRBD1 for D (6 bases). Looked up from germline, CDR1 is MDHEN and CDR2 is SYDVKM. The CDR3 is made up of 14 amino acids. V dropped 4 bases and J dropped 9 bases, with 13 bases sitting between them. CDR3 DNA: TGTGCCAGCAGTTCCCGGGGGGGGGCTTCACCCCTCCACTTT. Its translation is CASSSRGGASPLHF.

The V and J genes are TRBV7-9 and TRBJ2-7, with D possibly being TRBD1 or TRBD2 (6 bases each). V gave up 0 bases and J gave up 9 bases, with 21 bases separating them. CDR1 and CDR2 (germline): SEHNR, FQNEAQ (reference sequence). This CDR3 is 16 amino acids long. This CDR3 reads CASSLATGARQLGQYF. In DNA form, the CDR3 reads TGTGCCAGCAGCTTAGCTACGGGGGCCAGGCAGTTGGGGCAGTACTTC.

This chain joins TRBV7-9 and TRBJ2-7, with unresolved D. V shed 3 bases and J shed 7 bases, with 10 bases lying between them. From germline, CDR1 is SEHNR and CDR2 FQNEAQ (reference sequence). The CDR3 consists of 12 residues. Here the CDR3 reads CASSLDLGEQYF. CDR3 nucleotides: TGTGCCAGCAGCTTGGACCTAGGGGAGCAGTACTTC.

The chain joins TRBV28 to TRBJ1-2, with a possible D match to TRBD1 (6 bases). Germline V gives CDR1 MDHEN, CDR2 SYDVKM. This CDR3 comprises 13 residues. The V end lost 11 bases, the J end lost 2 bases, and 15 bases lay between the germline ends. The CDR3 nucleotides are TGTGCCTCCCACAGGGCAGACAACTATGGCTACACCTTC. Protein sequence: CASHRADNYGYTF.

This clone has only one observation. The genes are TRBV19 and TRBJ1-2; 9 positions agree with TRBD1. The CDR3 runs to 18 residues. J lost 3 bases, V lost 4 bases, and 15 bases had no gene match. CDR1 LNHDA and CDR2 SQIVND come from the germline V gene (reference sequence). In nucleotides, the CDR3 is TGTGCCAGTAGTACAGTGCTTCTCACAGGGGGCGCTTACTATGGCTACACCTTC. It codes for CASSTVLLTGGAYYGYTF.

The CDR3 protein is CASSIGIPGDRIFSGANVLTF. The DNA of the CDR3 is TGTGCCAGTAGTATCGGGATCCCGGGAGACAGGATTTTCTCTGGGGCCAACGTCCTGACTTTC. The chain uses TRBV19 and TRBJ2-6, with D perhaps being TRBD1 or TRBD2 (6 bases each). This CDR3 spans 21 amino acids. With 3 bases removed from V and 0 bases from J, the gap between germline ends came to 24 bases. Germline lookup yields CDR1 LNHDA and CDR2 SQIVND (reference sequence).

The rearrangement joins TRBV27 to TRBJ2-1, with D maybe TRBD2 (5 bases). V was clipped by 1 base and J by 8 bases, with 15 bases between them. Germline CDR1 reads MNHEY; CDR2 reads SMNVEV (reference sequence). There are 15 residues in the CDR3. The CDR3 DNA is TGTGCCAGCAGTTTATGGGTGGGAGCTAGGCATGAGCAGTTCTTC. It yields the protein CASSLWVGARHEQFF.

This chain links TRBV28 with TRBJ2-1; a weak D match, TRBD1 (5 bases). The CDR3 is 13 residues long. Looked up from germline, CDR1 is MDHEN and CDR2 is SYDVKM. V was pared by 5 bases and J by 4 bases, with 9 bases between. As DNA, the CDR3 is TGTGCCAGCAGTAAGGACAAGTACAATGAGCAGTTCTTC. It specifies CASSKDKYNEQFF.

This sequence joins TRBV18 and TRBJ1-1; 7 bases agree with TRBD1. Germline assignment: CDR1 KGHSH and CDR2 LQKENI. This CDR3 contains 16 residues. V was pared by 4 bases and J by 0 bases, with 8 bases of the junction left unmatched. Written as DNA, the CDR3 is TGTGCCAGCTCACTTGCGGGACAGTTACTGAACACTGAAGCTTTCTTT. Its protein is CASSLAGQLLNTEAFF.

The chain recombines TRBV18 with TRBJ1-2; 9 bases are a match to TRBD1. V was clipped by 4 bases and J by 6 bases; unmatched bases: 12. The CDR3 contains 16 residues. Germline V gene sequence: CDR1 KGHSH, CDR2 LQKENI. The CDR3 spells CASSLYTGGEVDGYTF. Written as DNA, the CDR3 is TGTGCCAGCTCACTTTATACAGGGGGCGAGGTCGATGGCTACACCTTC.

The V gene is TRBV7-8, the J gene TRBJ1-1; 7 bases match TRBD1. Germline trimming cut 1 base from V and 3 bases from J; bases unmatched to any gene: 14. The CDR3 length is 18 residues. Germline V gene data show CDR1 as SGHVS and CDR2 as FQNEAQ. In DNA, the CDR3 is TGTGCCAGCAGCTTAGAGAGGCAGGGGGATCGATTGGACACTGAAGCTTTCTTT. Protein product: CASSLERQGDRLDTEAFF.